This T cell receptor beta chain emerged from a study of blood T cells in healthy people across ages. Using a J-beta primer mix together with a sample-barcoded 5' primer, a second PCR was run for roughly 6 to 12 cycles. MiXCR, applied by TCRdb to the 5' RACE reads, yields one record per CDR3 protein. The sample includes some 1.5 million distinct CDR3 sequences, 28% of them seen just once. This clonotype came up a few times. The CDR3 spans 15 residues. The germline gives CDR1 DFQATT, CDR2 SNEGSKA (reference sequence). V lost 0 bases and J 5 bases, leaving 17 bases between the germline ends. This TCR derives from a woman aged 30 to 39 in good health. The sample consisted of blood. This chain connects TRBV20-1 to TRBJ2-7, with D perhaps TRBD1 or TRBD2 (5 bases each). CDR3 DNA sequence: TGCAGTGCTAGAGACTACACCCGGGGCCACCACGAGCAGTACTTC. The encoded protein is CSARDYTRGHHEQYF.